This section outlines one TCR beta chain sequence together with its context. Profiled with immunoSEQ multiplex PCR; TCRdb holds only in-frame clones, not every one. Of some 490,000 clones listed, approximately 86% are singletons. The CDR3 has 12 residues. The trim removed 8 bases at V and 2 bases at J, leaving 3 bases unmatched. CDR1 is SNHLY, CDR2 FYNNEI, per germline. This entry belongs to a study of blood T cell repertoires in COVID-19. The sequenced material came from PBMCs or T cells enriched from blood (not recorded which). V is TRBV2 and J is TRBJ2-7; 7 bases are shared with TRBD2. The sequence derives from a woman aged 60-75 years who had recovered from COVID-19. For the CDR3, the DNA is TGTGCCAGCGGGGGGAGGGCCTACGAGCAGTACGTC. Translated: CASGGRAYEQYV.